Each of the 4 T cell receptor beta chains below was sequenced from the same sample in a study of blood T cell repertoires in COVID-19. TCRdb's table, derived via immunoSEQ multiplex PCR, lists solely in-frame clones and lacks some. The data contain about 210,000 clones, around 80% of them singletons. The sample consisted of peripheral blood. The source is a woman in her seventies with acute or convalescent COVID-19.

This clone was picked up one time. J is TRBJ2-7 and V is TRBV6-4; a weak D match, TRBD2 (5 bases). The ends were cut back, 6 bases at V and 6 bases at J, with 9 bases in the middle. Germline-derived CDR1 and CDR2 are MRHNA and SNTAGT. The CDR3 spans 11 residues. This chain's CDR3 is CASRFEGEQYV. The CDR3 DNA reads TGTGCCAGCAGATTTGAGGGCGAGCAGTACGTC.

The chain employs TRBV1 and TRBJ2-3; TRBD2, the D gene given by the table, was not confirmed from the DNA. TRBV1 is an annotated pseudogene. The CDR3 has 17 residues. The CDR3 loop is CTSSATDCGGSTDTQYF. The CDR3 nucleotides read TGCACCAGCAGCGCCACTGACTGCGGGGGGAGCACAGATACGCAGTATTTT.

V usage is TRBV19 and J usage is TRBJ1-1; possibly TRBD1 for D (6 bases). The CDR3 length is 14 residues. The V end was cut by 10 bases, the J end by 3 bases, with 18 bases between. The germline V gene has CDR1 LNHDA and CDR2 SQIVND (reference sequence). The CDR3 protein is CATHSRDTYTEAFF. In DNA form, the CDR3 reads TGTGCCACCCATTCCCGGGACACCTACACTGAAGCTTTCTTT.

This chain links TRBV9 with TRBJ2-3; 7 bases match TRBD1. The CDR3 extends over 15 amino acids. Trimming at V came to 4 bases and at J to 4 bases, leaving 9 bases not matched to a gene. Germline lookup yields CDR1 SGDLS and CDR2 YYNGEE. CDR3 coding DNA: TGTGCCAGCAGCTCTTCGGGACAGCGTTCAGATACGCAGTATTTT. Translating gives CASSSSGQRSDTQYF.